These T cell receptor beta chains were read from a single sample in a study of control samples from healthy donors and cancer patients. Method: immunoSEQ multiplex PCR; TCRdb's copy keeps in-frame clones and lacks some. The sample holds under 450,000 clones, around 90% seen once. What was sequenced was PBMCs. These receptors originate from a man aged 35 to 55 with head and neck cancer. Each CDR3 is given with its conserved first and last residue. D genes are given only for firm matches. Part of the rows lack a size; the others show once, few, many or a class for expanded clones.

size: once; D: .; V: TRBV11-3; J: TRBJ2-1; CDR3: CASSLQGNEQFF; DNA: TGTGCCAGCAGCTTACAGGGGAATGAGCAGTTCTTC
size: .; D: TRBD1; V: TRBV13; J: TRBJ2-7; CDR3: CASSWENTGAQGEQYF; DNA: TGTGCCAGCAGCTGGGAGAACACAGGGGCCCAGGGCGAGCAGTACTTC
size: .; D: .; V: TRBV29-1; J: TRBJ1-2; CDR3: CSVEDVPLYGYTF; DNA: TGCAGCGTTGAAGACGTCCCTCTCTATGGCTACACCTTC
size: .; D: .; V: TRBV19; J: TRBJ1-5; CDR3: CASSIQTDNQPQHF; DNA: TGTGCCAGTAGTATCCAGACAGACAATCAGCCCCAGCATTTT
size: once; D: .; V: TRBV6-6; J: TRBJ1-2; CDR3: CASSGQGASTLYGYTF; DNA: TGTGCCAGCAGTGGTCAGGGAGCCTCTACCCTCTATGGCTACACCTTC
size: once; D: .; V: TRBV11-2; J: TRBJ1-5; CDR3: CASSFMGGQPQHF; DNA: TGTGCCAGCAGCTTCATGGGCGGTCAGCCCCAGCATTTT
size: .; D: .; V: TRBV19; J: TRBJ1-2; CDR3: CASSSRDLMGYGYTF; DNA: TGTGCCAGTAGTAGCCGGGACCTTATGGGGTATGGCTACACCTTC
size: .; D: .; V: TRBV29-1; J: TRBJ1-5; CDR3: CSVEQAAGQPQHF; DNA: TGCAGCGTTGAACAGGCGGCGGGGCAGCCCCAGCATTTT
size: few; D: TRBD1; V: TRBV4-2; J: TRBJ1-1; CDR3: CASSQERPGGGNMNTEAFF; DNA: TGTGCCAGCAGCCAAGAACGGCCAGGGGGGGGAAACATGAACACTGAAGCTTTCTTT
size: once; D: .; V: TRBV28; J: TRBJ1-1; CDR3: CASSPTGTLNTEAFF; DNA: TGTGCCAGCAGTCCTACCGGGACGTTGAACACTGAAGCTTTCTTT
size: .; D: TRBD1; V: TRBV28; J: TRBJ1-4; CDR3: CASSPTGAANEKLFF; DNA: TGTGCCAGCAGTCCGACAGGGGCGGCTAATGAAAAACTGTTTTTT
size: .; D: .; V: TRBV5-1; J: TRBJ2-6; CDR3: CASSLADGPSGANVLTF; DNA: TGCGCCAGCAGCTTGGCCGACGGACCCTCTGGGGCCAACGTCCTGACTTTC
size: once; D: .; V: TRBV24-1; J: TRBJ1-5; CDR3: CATSEQGSNQPQHF; DNA: TGTGCCACCAGCGAACAGGGTAGCAATCAGCCCCAGCATTTT
size: .; D: .; V: TRBV11-1; J: TRBJ2-7; CDR3: CASSLGHDYEQYF; DNA: TGTGCCAGCAGCTTGGGACACGATTACGAGCAGTACTTC
size: .; D: .; V: TRBV29-1; J: TRBJ2-7; CDR3: CSVEDTGNEQYF; DNA: TGCAGCGTTGAAGATACAGGGAACGAGCAGTACTTC
size: .; D: TRBD2; V: TRBV7-9; J: TRBJ2-1; CDR3: CATETSGSRNEQFF; DNA: TGTGCCACGGAAACTAGCGGGAGTCGTAATGAGCAGTTCTTC
size: .; D: TRBD1; V: TRBV14; J: TRBJ2-7; CDR3: CASSQVMLQGARFF; DNA: TGTGCCAGCAGCCAAGTTATGTTACAGGGGGCGAGATTTTTC
size: .; D: .; V: TRBV15; J: TRBJ1-1; CDR3: CATSWGAGAGSTEAFF; DNA: TGTGCCACCAGCTGGGGGGCAGGGGCGGGGAGCACTGAAGCTTTCTTT
size: .; D: .; V: TRBV24-1; J: TRBJ2-5; CDR3: CATSDPVETQYF; DNA: TGTGCCACCAGTGACCCCGTCGAGACCCAGTACTTC
size: .; D: TRBD1; V: TRBV10-1; J: TRBJ2-2; CDR3: CASSETGAGELFF; DNA: TGCGCCAGCAGTGAAACAGGGGCCGGGGAGCTGTTTTTT
size: once; D: TRBD2; V: TRBV7-9; J: TRBJ2-7; CDR3: CASSSHPGGYEQYF; DNA: TGTGCCAGCAGCTCCCACCCGGGGGGCTACGAGCAGTACTTC
size: .; D: .; V: TRBV27; J: TRBJ2-3; CDR3: CASTSLGSSGRTDTQYF; DNA: TGTGCCAGCACCTCTTTGGGCAGCTCCGGCCGCACAGATACGCAGTATTTT
size: .; D: TRBD1; V: TRBV28; J: TRBJ1-5; CDR3: CASNPGQVDQPQHF; DNA: TGTGCCAGCAACCCCGGACAGGTGGATCAGCCCCAGCATTTT
size: .; D: .; V: TRBV10-2; J: TRBJ2-3; CDR3: CASREGGIQGRRTDTQYF; DNA: TGCGCCAGCAGGGAGGGGGGCATACAGGGTCGGCGCACAGATACGCAGTATTTT
size: .; D: .; V: TRBV19; J: TRBJ1-1; CDR3: CASSIVRNTEAFF; DNA: TGTGCCAGTAGTATAGTCAGGAACACTGAAGCTTTCTTT
size: .; D: TRBD1; V: TRBV9; J: TRBJ2-3; CDR3: CASSVVGQGDTDTQYF; DNA: TGTGCCAGCAGCGTAGTAGGACAGGGGGACACAGATACGCAGTATTTT
size: .; D: .; V: TRBV30; J: TRBJ2-7; CDR3: CAWSPSVGHEQYF; DNA: TGTGCCTGGAGTCCTAGCGTAGGGCACGAGCAGTACTTC
size: .; D: TRBD1; V: TRBV3-1/TRBV3-2; J: TRBJ1-1; CDR3: CASRPWTGDMNTEAFF; DNA: TGTGCCAGCAGACCATGGACAGGGGATATGAACACTGAAGCTTTCTTT
size: .; D: TRBD1; V: TRBV4-3; J: TRBJ1-2; CDR3: CASSQGGQIISGYTF; DNA: TGCGCCAGCAGCCAAGGGGGACAGATAATATCTGGCTACACCTTC
size: .; D: TRBD2; V: TRBV3-1/TRBV3-2; J: TRBJ2-1; CDR3: CASALAGVVGEQFF; DNA: TGTGCCAGCGCACTAGCGGGAGTAGTCGGTGAGCAGTTCTTC
size: .; D: TRBD2; V: TRBV6-5; J: TRBJ2-2; CDR3: CASSGTRTNTGELFF; DNA: TGTGCCAGCAGCGGGACTAGAACGAACACCGGGGAGCTGTTTTTT
size: .; D: .; V: TRBV5-4; J: TRBJ2-6; CDR3: CASSFLRVSGANVLTF; DNA: TGTGCCAGCAGCTTTCTCCGGGTCTCTGGGGCCAACGTCCTGACTTTC
size: .; D: .; V: TRBV6-5; J: TRBJ2-7; CDR3: CASSSGFSYEQYF; DNA: TGTGCCAGCAGCTCGGGGTTTTCCTACGAGCAGTACTTC
size: .; D: .; V: TRBV28; J: TRBJ1-5; CDR3: CASSSPGVWDQPQHF; DNA: TGTGCCAGCAGCTCACCGGGAGTTTGGGATCAGCCCCAGCATTTT
size: .; D: .; V: TRBV19; J: TRBJ1-5; CDR3: CASSYYENSNQPQHF; DNA: TGTGCCAGTTCATATTATGAAAATAGCAATCAGCCCCAGCATTTT
size: .; D: .; V: TRBV11-3; J: TRBJ2-7; CDR3: CASSLTEDGLNYEQYF; DNA: TGTGCCAGCAGCTTAACCGAGGACGGATTAAATTACGAGCAGTACTTC
size: .; D: TRBD1; V: TRBV27; J: TRBJ1-2; CDR3: CASGHRDRGPSGGYTF; DNA: TGTGCCAGCGGACACCGGGACAGGGGGCCCTCTGGGGGCTACACCTTC
size: .; D: .; V: TRBV19; J: TRBJ2-1; CDR3: CASSNSHEQFF; DNA: TGTGCCAGTAGTAACTCCCATGAGCAGTTCTTC
size: .; D: TRBD2; V: TRBV7-2; J: TRBJ2-5; CDR3: CASSLVASGGATQYF; DNA: TGTGCCAGCAGCTTAGTGGCTAGCGGGGGGGCCACCCAGTACTTC
size: few; D: TRBD1; V: TRBV7-2; J: TRBJ2-1; CDR3: CASSLVQGAPEEQFF; DNA: TGTGCCAGCAGCTTAGTGCAGGGGGCGCCGGAGGAGCAGTTCTTC
size: once; D: .; V: TRBV7-2; J: TRBJ2-7; CDR3: CASSLERVSPPYF; DNA: TGTGCCAGCAGCTTAGAACGGGTCAGTCCCCCGTACTTC
size: .; D: TRBD2; V: TRBV5-1; J: TRBJ2-5; CDR3: CASSSAGAQETQYF; DNA: TGCGCCAGCAGTTCAGCGGGGGCCCAAGAGACCCAGTACTTC
size: .; D: .; V: TRBV6-5; J: TRBJ2-1; CDR3: CASRRDNEQFF; DNA: TGTGCCAGCAGGAGGGACAATGAGCAGTTCTTC